This TCR beta chain originates from a study of CD8+ T cells in alopecia areata. Investigators isolated RNA and reverse transcribed it into cDNA to act as the sequencing template. Data came from immunoSEQ multiplex PCR; TCRdb stores just in-frame clones and leaves some out. The sample contains around 100,000 clones, 41% of which appear only once. Germline assignment: CDR1 SGHTS and CDR2 YDEGEE. The V end was cut by 5 bases, the J end by 0 bases, with 6 bases between. The CDR3 runs 13 residues. The source of this sequence is a human donor with alopecia areata. What was sequenced was CD4+ T cells sorted from blood. The chain uses TRBV5-8 and TRBJ1-5, with D unclear. CDR3 nucleotide sequence: TGTGCCAGCAGTCCCGATAGCAATCAGCCCCAGCATTTT. Translation: CASSPDSNQPQHF.